Described below is a single TCR beta chain sequence and its context. Its antigen is not identified. This sample stems from a study of monozygotic twins with inflammatory bowel disease. Findings and caveats of the study: In these data, no single strong IBD-associated signal or clonotype received support. Extra variability in the repertoires of patients may have come from differing immunosuppressive treatments.

UMIs incorporating a 6-nucleotide sample barcode were appended by means of template switching. Amplification of TCRalpha and TCRbeta cDNA involved two nested PCRs that ran for around 16 and 10 cycles. TCRdb reworked the 5' RACE reads into one entry per CDR3 protein, no DNA. The listing contains 150,000 to 200,000 distinct CDR3 sequences. The CDR3 loop spans 13 amino acids. Germline CDR1 and CDR2: SGHRS and YFSETQ. The origin of this receptor is a human donor with ulcerative colitis or Crohn's disease, or a healthy co-twin of an affected twin (not recorded which). The chain employs TRBV5-1 and TRBJ2-7; TCRdb designates TRBD2, a call that cannot be tested without DNA. The sample taken for sequencing was blood. The CDR3 region is CASSLDGAGEQYF.